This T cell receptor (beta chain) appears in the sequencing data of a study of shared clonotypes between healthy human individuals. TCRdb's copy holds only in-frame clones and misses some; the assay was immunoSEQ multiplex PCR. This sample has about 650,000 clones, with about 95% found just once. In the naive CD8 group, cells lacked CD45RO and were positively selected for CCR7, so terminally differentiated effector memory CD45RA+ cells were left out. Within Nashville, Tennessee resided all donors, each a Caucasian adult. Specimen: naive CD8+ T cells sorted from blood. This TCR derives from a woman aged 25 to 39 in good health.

In DNA, the CDR3 is TGTGCCAGCAGTACGATATACCGGGACAGCCAAGCCTACGAGCAGTACTTC. Its protein is CASSTIYRDSQAYEQYF. The V gene is TRBV28, the J gene TRBJ2-7; the match to TRBD1 covers 7 bases. This CDR3 has 17 residues. Losses at the gene ends were 5 bases for V and 2 bases for J; bases not matched to a gene: 15. Germline V gene data show CDR1 as MDHEN and CDR2 as SYDVKM.